Presented here are 8 T cell receptor beta chains from one specimen sequenced in a study of cytomegalovirus exposure and HLA in healthy donors. PCR involved 60 Vbeta and 13 Jbeta primers. The table came from immunoSEQ multiplex PCR; TCRdb's copy has only in-frame clones and leaves some out. The sample holds approximately 39,000 clones, about 70% seen once. Sample: PBMCs. These receptors originate from a man aged 25-40 years in good health and CMV-seronegative.

This chain uses TRBV28 with TRBJ2-7; D might be TRBD2 (5 bases). The CDR3 covers 14 residues. Trimming stripped 8 bases from V and 0 bases from J, with 14 bases between. Germline values: CDR1 MDHEN, CDR2 SYDVKM. The CDR3 protein is CASEERQVSYEQYF. DNA for the CDR3: TGTGCCAGCGAGGAGCGGCAGGTCTCCTACGAGCAGTACTTC. The entire variable domain, with the rest obtained from reference TRBV28 and TRBJ2-7, is as follows: DVKVTQSSRYLVKRTGEKVFLECVQDMDHENMFWYRQDPGLGLRLIYFSYDVKMKEKGDIPEGYSVSREKKERFSLILESASTNQTSMYLCASEERQVSYEQYFGPGTRLTVT.

The chain employs TRBV6-5 and TRBJ1-3, with D possibly TRBD1 on 6 matching bases. Trimming cost V 8 bases and J 0 bases, with 14 bases left between them. The germline CDR1 and CDR2 sequences are MNHEY and SVGAGI. The CDR3 covers 15 residues. The CDR3 spells CASAPTGFSGNTIYF. The CDR3 bases are TGTGCCAGCGCCCCGACAGGTTTCTCTGGAAACACCATATATTTT.

The rearrangement links TRBV28 to TRBJ2-7; D may be TRBD1 (6 bases). The germline V and J ends were trimmed by 6 bases and 3 bases, with 18 bases remaining between them. The length of the CDR3 is 15 residues. CDR1 is MDHEN and CDR2 is SYDVKM in the germline V gene. Here the CDR3 DNA reads TGTGCCAGCAGGATAGATGACAGGAGGAACTACGAGCAGTACTTC. Its translation is CASRIDDRRNYEQYF.

The chain links TRBV4-3 to TRBJ1-2; weak D call: TRBD1 (5 bases). Trimming took 4 bases from V and 4 from J, leaving 16 bases between them. The CDR3 runs 15 residues. Germline CDR1 LGHNA, CDR2 YSLEER. The CDR3 nucleotides read TGCGCCAGCAGCCCCGGGCAGGGCTTTGGCTATGGCTACACCTTC. This encodes CASSPGQGFGYGYTF.

Here the CDR3 reads CASTGSEQFF. The CDR3 bases are TGTGCCAGTACAGGGAGTGAGCAGTTCTTC. The rearrangement uses TRBV2 and TRBJ2-1; D perhaps matches TRBD1 (6 bases). With 9 bases removed from V and 9 bases from J, the gap between germline ends came to 9 bases. This CDR3 is built from 10 residues. Germline CDR1 SNHLY, CDR2 FYNNEI.

The CDR3 coding sequence is TGTGCCAGCAGGGGGCAGGGGGACACCTACGAGCAGTACTTC. Amino acid sequence: CASRGQGDTYEQYF. V is TRBV28 and J is TRBJ2-7, with 7 bases fitting TRBD1. V shed 6 bases, J shed 2 bases, and the junction held 7 bases outside the gene matches. CDR1 MDHEN and CDR2 SYDVKM come from the germline V gene. There are 14 residues in the CDR3.

This clone was seen only a few times. The V call is TRBV5-1, the J call TRBJ2-1; 9 positions agree with TRBD2. In germline, CDR1 is SGHRS, CDR2 YFSETQ. J lost 6 bases, V lost 3 bases, and 13 bases had no gene match. The CDR3 sequence is 17 residues long. The CDR3 protein is CASSSFRGSGRSNEQFF. The CDR3 DNA follows: TGCGCCAGCAGCTCCTTCCGAGGTAGCGGGAGATCCAATGAGCAGTTCTTC.

V is TRBV5-1 and J is TRBJ1-6; TRBD1 might be the D (6 bases). The V and J ends lost 4 bases and 7 bases respectively, with 18 bases between them. The CDR3 consists of 16 residues. CDR1 is SGHRS and CDR2 is YFSETQ in the germline V gene. In nucleotides, the CDR3 is TGCGCCAGCAGCAAACAGGGTCCCTTCATGAATTCACCCCTCCACTTT. Protein product: CASSKQGPFMNSPLHF.